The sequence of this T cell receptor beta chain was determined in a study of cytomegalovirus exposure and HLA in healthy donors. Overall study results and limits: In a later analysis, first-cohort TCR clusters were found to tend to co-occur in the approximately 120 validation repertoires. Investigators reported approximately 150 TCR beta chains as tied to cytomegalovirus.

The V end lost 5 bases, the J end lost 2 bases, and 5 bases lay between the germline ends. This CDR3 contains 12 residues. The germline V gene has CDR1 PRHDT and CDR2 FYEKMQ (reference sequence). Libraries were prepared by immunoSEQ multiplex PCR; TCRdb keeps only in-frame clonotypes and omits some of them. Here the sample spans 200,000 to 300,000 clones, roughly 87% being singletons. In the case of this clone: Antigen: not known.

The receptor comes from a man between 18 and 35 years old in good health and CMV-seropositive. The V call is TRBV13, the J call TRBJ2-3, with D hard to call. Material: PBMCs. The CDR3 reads CASSRTTDTQYF. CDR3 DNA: TGTGCCAGCAGCCGGACCACAGATACGCAGTATTTT.